This T cell receptor (beta chain) was recovered during a study of Ad26.COV2.S vaccination and SARS-CoV-2 variants. Across the study: Donor had been placed in the Ad26.COV2.S arm of the COV1001 trial. Doses of Ad26.COV2.S were injected into muscle once or twice, 56 days apart.

To note about this clone: The antigen is unknown. Compared with germline, one end of the junction differs, possibly owing to a read error.

General study findings and limits: It was found that vaccine and placebo recipients had similar non-spike TCR breadth. Compared with placebo recipients, vaccine recipients had higher spike-specific TCR breadth.

The method was immunoSEQ multiplex PCR; TCRdb's version includes in-frame clones alone and lacks a portion of them. Seen here are hundreds of thousands of clones, approximately 89% observed once, and the top ten hold roughly 3.5%. Treatment in this sample: around 19 received Ad26.COV2.S at low or high dose, single or two shots; five or six received placebo; per-sample allocation not given. After the first vaccine or placebo injection, samples were drawn on day 63. The TCR was taken from a person between 18 and 65 years old who received the Ad26.COV2.S COVID-19 vaccine or a placebo. This sample comprised peripheral blood, obtained in a trial of Ad26.COV2.S vaccine versus placebo.

The CDR3 spells CASSKADFRNYGYTF. In DNA, the CDR3 is TGTGCCAGCAGTAAAGCTGACTTTCGTAACTATGGCTACACCTTC. V usage is TRBV6-1 and J usage is TRBJ1-2; D remains unclear. Germline V gene data show CDR1 as MNHNS and CDR2 as SASEGT. The CDR3 sequence is 15 residues long.